The entry below gives a single T cell receptor (beta chain) sequence along with its context. Its antigen target is currently unknown. Base qualities were left out, and no much larger clone turns up one base away. The collaborating institutions used their own protocols to collect whole blood in K2EDTA tubes. Collaborator samples were shipped for TCRbeta analysis as frozen whole blood, isolated PBMCs, or DNA extracted from either sample type. These data originate in a study of blood T cell repertoires in COVID-19 (dated by TCRdb to the early 2020s). About the study as a whole: Collaborator samples came from the United States, Italy and Spain and covered acute and convalescent phases of COVID-19. Deeply sampled blood TCRbeta repertoires from subjects exposed to, actively infected with, or recovered from COVID-19 were included in the dataset. Samples were obtained from the ongoing ImmuneRACE study (first 160 participants) and from some 1,200 subjects provided by 6 global collaborators. A de-identified subject ID, COVID-19 status, age in years and sex were almost always included in the sample metadata. Where available, HLA class I and class II types were obtained from metadata supplied by the sample provider rather than from assay-based typing. The material from the prospective study consisted of cDNA or gDNA derived from T cells, B-cell-depleted T cells, or PBMCs. The repertoires were released in a freely available public database intended as a resource for research on the immune response to SARS-CoV-2. The paper's findings and limits, for the study overall: The quantity of clinical and demographic metadata differed by source and by participant and was supplied without curation.

TCRbeta CDR3 regions were amplified from genomic DNA using the immunoSEQ Assay, a bias-controlled multiplex PCR. The source study handled its data this way. The number of nucleated cells in each sample was estimated by amplification of reference gene primers within the assay. To quantify the absolute abundance of each unique TCRbeta CDR3 rearrangement, sequence reads were collapsed and filtered. For each sample, productive Simpson clonality was calculated as the square root of Simpson's diversity index over productive rearrangements. The source is immuneACCESS, and TCRdb retained only in-frame sequences with V and J called. Part of the clones is not carried over; for the studies checked, unresolved V genes explain less than half of this, and the remainder is unexplained. V and J calls and clone size are copied from that table; D and trimming were computed from the DNA. The sample includes 250,000 or so clones, with around 83% observed a single time. 7.5% to 10% of the sample rests with the top ten.

The germline ends are 12 bases apart after V is trimmed by 3 bases and J by 0 bases. CDR1 and CDR2, looked up from the germline V gene, are SNHLY and FYNNEI. CDR3 length: 15 amino acids, cysteine to phenylalanine. Of all the DNA, just the CDR3 is kept, 45 bases in frame from base 1. Sequenced input: peripheral blood. Recombination connected TRBV2 to TRBJ2-7; 5 matching bases give a weak D call of TRBD1. The receptor was derived from a man aged 80 or over with acute or convalescent COVID-19. For the CDR3, the sequence is CASSDRTNLSYEQYF. The DNA sequence is TGTGCCAGCAGTGATAGGACAAACCTCTCCTACGAGCAGTACTTC.